This T cell receptor (beta chain) was captured by sequencing in a study of blood T cell repertoires in COVID-19. Study details: Specimens from acute and convalescent COVID-19 originated in the United States, Italy and Spain. The cDNA or gDNA used as material had been derived from T cells, B-cell-depleted T cells, or PBMCs.

Measured with immunoSEQ multiplex PCR; TCRdb has only the in-frame clones, and not every one. The sample shows 200,000 to 250,000 clones, approximately 78% of them seen only once. The ends lost 5 bases at V and 4 bases at J; junction bases unmatched: 5. CDR1 and CDR2 from the germline V gene are LNHDA and SQIVND (reference sequence). CDR3 length: 14 residues. A Seattle source enrolled patients during active infection and followed them longitudinally. The sequence was collected from a woman at least 80 years old with COVID-19, enrolled during active disease. The sample comprised peripheral blood. The chain links TRBV19 to TRBJ1-2; 9 bases are shared with TRBD1. This chain's CDR3 is CASSSQGAGYGYTF. Written as DNA, the CDR3 is TGTGCCAGTAGTTCACAGGGGGCTGGCTATGGCTACACCTTC.